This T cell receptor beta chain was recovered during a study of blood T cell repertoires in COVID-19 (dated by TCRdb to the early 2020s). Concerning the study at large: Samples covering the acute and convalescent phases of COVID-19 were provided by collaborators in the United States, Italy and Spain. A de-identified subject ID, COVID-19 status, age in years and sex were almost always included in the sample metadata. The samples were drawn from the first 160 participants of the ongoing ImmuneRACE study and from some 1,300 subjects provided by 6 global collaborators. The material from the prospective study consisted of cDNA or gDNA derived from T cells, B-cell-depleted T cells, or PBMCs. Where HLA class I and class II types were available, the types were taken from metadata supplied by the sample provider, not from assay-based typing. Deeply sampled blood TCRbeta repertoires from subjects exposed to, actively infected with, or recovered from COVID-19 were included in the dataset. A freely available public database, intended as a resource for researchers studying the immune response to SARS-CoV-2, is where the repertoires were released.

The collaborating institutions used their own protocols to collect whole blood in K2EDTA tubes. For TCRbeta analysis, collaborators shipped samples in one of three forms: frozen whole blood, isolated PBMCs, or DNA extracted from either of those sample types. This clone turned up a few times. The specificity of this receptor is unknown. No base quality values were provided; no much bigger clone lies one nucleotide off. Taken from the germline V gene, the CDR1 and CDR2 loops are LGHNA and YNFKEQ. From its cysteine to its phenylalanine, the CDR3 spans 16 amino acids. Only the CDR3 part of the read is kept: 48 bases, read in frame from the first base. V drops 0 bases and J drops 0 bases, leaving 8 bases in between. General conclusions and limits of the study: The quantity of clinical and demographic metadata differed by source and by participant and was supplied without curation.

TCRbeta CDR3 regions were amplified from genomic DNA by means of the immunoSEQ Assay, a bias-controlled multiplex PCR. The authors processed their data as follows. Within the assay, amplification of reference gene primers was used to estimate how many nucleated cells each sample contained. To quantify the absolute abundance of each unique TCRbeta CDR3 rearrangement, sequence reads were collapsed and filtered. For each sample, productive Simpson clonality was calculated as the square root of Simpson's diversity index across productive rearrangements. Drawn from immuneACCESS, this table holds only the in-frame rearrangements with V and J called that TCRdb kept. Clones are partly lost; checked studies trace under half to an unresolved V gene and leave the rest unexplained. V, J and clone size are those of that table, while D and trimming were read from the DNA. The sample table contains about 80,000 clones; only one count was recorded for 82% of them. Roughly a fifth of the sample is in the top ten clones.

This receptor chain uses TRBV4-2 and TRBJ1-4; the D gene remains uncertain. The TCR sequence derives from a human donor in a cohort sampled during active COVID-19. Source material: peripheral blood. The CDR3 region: CASSQDPQATNEKLFF. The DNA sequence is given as TGTGCCAGCAGCCAAGATCCCCAGGCAACTAATGAAAAACTGTTTTTT.